Shown below are 30 T cell receptor beta chains from a single sample sequenced in a study of blood T cell repertoires in COVID-19. Repertoires were generated with immunoSEQ multiplex PCR, while TCRdb's copy carries only in-frame clones and drops some. The repertoire has roughly 410,000 clones, around 89% of them found once; the top ten carry approximately 1.5%. Specimen: peripheral blood. The receptor source for this set is a woman aged 40 to 50 with COVID-19, enrolled during active disease.

V usage is TRBV6-5 and J usage is TRBJ1-5; D possibly corresponds to TRBD1 (5 bases). CDR1 and CDR2 from the germline V gene are MNHEY and SVGAGI. Trimming removed 4 bases at V and 6 bases at J, with 13 bases between. CDR3 length: 14 residues. CDR3 in DNA: TGTGCCAGCAGTTTTTTCGTCGGGGGTCAGCCCCAGCATTTT. Its translation: CASSFFVGGQPQHF.

The genes are TRBV19 and TRBJ1-2; D is ambiguous. Trimming took off 5 bases at V and 4 bases at J, with 17 bases between the two ends. This CDR3 has 15 residues. CDR1 and CDR2 from the germline V gene are LNHDA and SQIVND (reference sequence). This CDR3 is CASSQKSLVSYGYTF. The CDR3 DNA reads as TGTGCCAGTAGTCAAAAATCACTGGTGTCCTATGGCTACACCTTC.

V and J are TRBV12-3 or TRBV12-4 and TRBJ1-2; maybe TRBD1 (6 bases). The CDR3 spans 13 residues. Trimming removed 7 bases from V and 5 bases from J, with 14 bases in between. The CDR3 bases are TGTGCCAGCACCCTAGCCCAGGGGTATGGCTACACCTTC. Its translation is CASTLAQGYGYTF.

The rearrangement uses TRBV6-1 and TRBJ2-5; D gene unclear. The CDR3 is 12 amino acids. Trimming cost V 3 bases and J 2 bases, with 4 bases left between them. Germline CDR1 MNHNS, CDR2 SASEGT. The DNA for the CDR3 is TGTGCCAGCAGTGACCAACAAGAGACCCAGTACTTC. It yields the protein CASSDQQETQYF.

This clone has a count of ten or more. The chain combines TRBV6-1 with TRBJ2-1, with 8 bases matching TRBD1. There are 15 residues in the CDR3. J gave up 4 bases and V 3 bases, and 5 bases lay outside the gene matches. The germline V gene has CDR1 MNHNS and CDR2 SASEGT. CDR3 in amino acids: CASSEGQEGYNEQFF. In nucleotides, the CDR3 is TGTGCCAGCAGTGAGGGACAGGAGGGGTACAATGAGCAGTTCTTC.

CDR3 DNA: TGTGCCAGCAGCCCCGGAGTAAGTTACGAGCAGTACTTC. This encodes CASSPGVSYEQYF. The chain combines TRBV9 with TRBJ2-7; no firm D call. V lost 4 bases and J lost 4, with 12 bases in between. The CDR3 is made up of 13 amino acids. Germline CDR1 is SGDLS and CDR2 is YYNGEE.

The rearrangement joins TRBV4-2 to TRBJ2-3, with 7 bases matching TRBD2. This CDR3 spans 16 amino acids. Germline CDR1 and CDR2: LGHNA and YNFKEQ. Trimming at V came to 1 base and at J to 1 base, leaving 5 bases not matched to a gene. For the CDR3, the DNA is TGTGCCAGCAGCCAAGTAGTGGGGGGGGGCACAGATACGCAGTATTTT. The encoded protein is CASSQVVGGGTDTQYF.

The chain couples TRBV6-5 to TRBJ1-2, with 10 bases matching TRBD1. V lost 6 bases to trimming and J lost 10 bases; unmatched junction nucleotides: 8. Germline CDR1 and CDR2: MNHEY and SVGAGI. This CDR3 has 13 amino acids. The DNA for the CDR3 is TGTGCCAGCAGCCAAGGGACAGGGGCTTTCTACACCTTC. It specifies CASSQGTGAFYTF.

This chain's CDR3 is CASSLGLGGQETQYF. The CDR3 region has the DNA TGTGCCAGCAGCTTGGGGTTAGGGGGACAAGAGACCCAGTACTTC. V usage is TRBV5-6 and J usage is TRBJ2-5, with D perhaps TRBD1 (6 bases). Germline values: CDR1 SGHDT, CDR2 YYEEEE. The length of the CDR3 is 15 residues. With 0 bases removed from V and 2 bases from J, the gap between germline ends came to 11 bases.

The chain couples TRBV7-9 to TRBJ1-1, with D perhaps matching TRBD1 (6 bases). Germline CDR1 SEHNR, CDR2 FQNEAQ (reference sequence). The CDR3 is 14 amino acids. V lost 5 bases, J lost 2 bases, and 12 bases lay in between. CDR3 loop: CASSGWDTNTEAFF. The CDR3 DNA sequence: TGTGCCAGCAGCGGTTGGGACACTAACACTGAAGCTTTCTTT.

The rearrangement links TRBV15 to TRBJ1-4; possibly TRBD1 for D (5 bases). V was shortened by 6 bases and J by 5 bases, with 13 bases between the two germline ends. Germline V gene data show CDR1 as LNHNV and CDR2 as YYDKDF (reference sequence). The CDR3 runs 14 residues. The CDR3 protein is CATSAGGLNEKLFF. The CDR3 DNA is TGTGCCACCAGTGCCGGGGGTCTCAATGAAAAACTGTTTTTT.

The genes are TRBV12-3 or TRBV12-4 and TRBJ1-4, with D maybe TRBD1 (6 bases). Trimming left V 6 bases short and J 3 bases short, with 8 bases between. The CDR3 consists of 13 residues. CDR3 in DNA: TGTGCCAGCAGAGGACAGCCTAATGAAAAACTGTTTTTT. Encoded protein: CASRGQPNEKLFF.

The chain uses TRBV28 and TRBJ1-2; 7 bases fit TRBD1. Germline V gene sequence: CDR1 MDHEN, CDR2 SYDVKM. The CDR3 totals 15 residues. Trimming at V came to 4 bases and at J to 11 bases, leaving 16 bases not matched to a gene. CDR3 nucleotides: TGTGCCAGCAGTTCATGGGGGACAGACAGCTGGGTATACACCTTC. Protein sequence: CASSSWGTDSWVYTF.

The gene calls are TRBV7-2 and TRBJ1-1; D perhaps matches TRBD1 (5 bases). Trimming removed 2 bases from V and 1 base from J, with 11 bases in between. The CDR3 sequence is 15 residues long. Germline CDR1 reads SGHTA; CDR2 reads FQGNSA. In DNA form, the CDR3 reads TGTGCCAGCAGCTTACTAGTCAGGGCGAACACTGAAGCTTTCTTT. This gives the protein CASSLLVRANTEAFF. The full variable domain, with the rest looked up from reference TRBV7-2 and TRBJ1-1, is GAGVSQSPSNKVTEKGKDVELRCDPISGHTALYWYRQSLGQGLEFLIYFQGNSAPDKSGLPSDRFSAERTGGSVSTLTIQRTQQEDSAVYLCASSLLVRANTEAFFGQGTRLTVV.

The J gene is TRBJ2-1, the V gene TRBV19; 7 bases are shared with TRBD2. J gave up 5 bases and V 2 bases, and 21 bases lay outside the gene matches. There are 20 residues in the CDR3. The germline V gene encodes CDR1 LNHDA and CDR2 SQIVND (reference sequence). CDR3 DNA sequence: TGTGCCAGTAGTATAATAGGGTCTGCGCGGGAGAATTCCAAGAACAATGAGCAGTTCTTC. Translated: CASSIIGSARENSKNNEQFF.

The rearrangement links TRBV5-4 to TRBJ1-3, with unresolved D. Germline loops: CDR1 SGHNT, CDR2 YYREEE (reference sequence). Trimming cost V 0 bases and J 3 bases, with 13 bases left between them. This CDR3 has 16 residues. The DNA for the CDR3 is TGTGCCAGCAGCTTGGCCCTTTCCGGTCGTGGAAACACCATATATTTT. This translates into CASSLALSGRGNTIYF.

This chain uses TRBV5-1 with TRBJ2-7, with 9 bases that match TRBD2. The germline CDR1 and CDR2 sequences are SGHRS and YFSETQ. With V trimmed by 0 bases and J by 7 bases, 8 bases remained unmatched. The CDR3 runs 15 residues. The CDR3 DNA reads TGCGCCAGCAGCTTGGGGGGCGGGAGGGCGGAAGAGCAGTACTTC. Protein: CASSLGGGRAEEQYF. The variable domain in full, completed from reference TRBV5-1 and TRBJ2-7, reads KAGVTQTPRYLIKTRGQQVTLSCSPISGHRSVSWYQQTPGQGLQFLFEYFSETQRNKGNFPGRFSGRQFSNSRSEMNVSTLELGDSALYLCASSLGGGRAEEQYFGPGTRLTVT.

The chain recombines TRBV19 with TRBJ1-2; the match to TRBD1 covers 8 bases. The V segment lost 8 bases and the J segment 3 bases; nucleotides outside the gene matches: 2. Germline V gives CDR1 LNHDA, CDR2 SQIVND (reference sequence). The CDR3 is made up of 12 amino acids. The CDR3 sequence is CASSDRDYGYTF. CDR3 sequence (DNA): TGTGCCAGTTCGGACAGGGACTATGGCTACACCTTC.

The chain couples TRBV5-6 to TRBJ1-2; tentative D call: TRBD1 (5 bases). The V end lost 4 bases, the J end lost 4 bases, and 14 bases lay between the germline ends. Germline CDR1 and CDR2: SGHDT and YYEEEE. The CDR3 has 14 amino acids. The CDR3 loop reads CASSPTDSFYGYTF. As DNA, the CDR3 is TGTGCCAGCAGCCCGACCGACAGCTTCTATGGCTACACCTTC.

With respect to this clone: A junction boundary mismatches the germline segment, possibly from a read error. The V and J genes are TRBV5-6 and TRBJ1-3; tentative D call: TRBD1 (5 bases). CDR1 is SGHDT, CDR2 YYEEEE, per germline. The CDR3 sequence is 11 residues long. CDR3 residues: CASSLASREHF. The CDR3 nucleotides read TGTGCCAGCAGCTTGGCATCCAGGGAACATTTT.

The chain joins TRBV4-2 to TRBJ1-6; D call uncertain. The germline V gene encodes CDR1 LGHNA and CDR2 YNFKEQ. CDR3 size: 15 residues. The V and J ends lost 3 bases and 1 base respectively, with 7 bases between them. The CDR3 nucleotides read TGTGCCAGCAGCCACCCTAGGTCCTATAATTCACCCCTCCACTTT. Protein: CASSHPRSYNSPLHF.

The chain recombines TRBV28 with TRBJ1-4; D is ambiguous. The CDR3 extends over 13 amino acids. Germline loops: CDR1 MDHEN, CDR2 SYDVKM. Trimming stripped 6 bases from V and 7 bases from J, with 12 bases between. The CDR3 DNA reads as TGTGCCAGCAGACCCGGCGGTGGTGAAAAACTGTTTTTT. Its translation: CASRPGGGEKLFF.

The sample holds a few counts of this clone. This chain joins TRBV28 and TRBJ1-5; D remains ambiguous. Trimming removed 8 bases at V and 6 bases at J, with 17 bases between. The length of the CDR3 is 14 residues. The V gene's germline CDR1 is MDHEN and CDR2 SYDVKM. The CDR3 protein is CASALRGSGQPQHF. In DNA form, the CDR3 reads TGTGCCAGCGCCCTGAGAGGGTCGGGTCAGCCCCAGCATTTT.

The chain employs TRBV5-4 and TRBJ1-2; D might be TRBD1 (5 bases). The V end was cut by 4 bases, the J end by 1 base, with 11 bases between. The germline CDR1 and CDR2 sequences are SGHNT and YYREEE (reference sequence). The CDR3 sequence is 14 residues long. CDR3 loop: CASSPPDSNYGYTF. The CDR3 nucleotides are TGTGCCAGCAGCCCTCCAGACAGTAACTATGGCTACACCTTC. Together with reference TRBV5-4 and TRBJ1-2, the CDR3 gives the full variable domain: ETGVTQSPTHLIKTRGQQVTLRCSSQSGHNTVSWYQQALGQGPQFIFQYYREEENGRGNFPPRFSGLQFPNYSSELNVNALELDDSALYLCASSPPDSNYGYTFGSGTRLTVV.

The chain employs TRBV2 and TRBJ2-7, with D tentatively TRBD1 (6 bases). Germline CDR1 and CDR2: SNHLY and FYNNEI. V was trimmed by 6 bases and J by 2 bases, leaving 11 bases between them. This CDR3 contains 13 residues. The CDR3 protein is CASSLRQAYEQYF. In nucleotides, the CDR3 is TGTGCCAGCAGCCTTCGACAGGCCTACGAGCAGTACTTC.

This rearrangement joins TRBV19 to TRBJ1-4; no definite D call. Germline assignment: CDR1 LNHDA and CDR2 SQIVND (reference sequence). V lost 11 bases, J lost 0 bases, and 16 bases lay in between. The CDR3 has 15 residues. CDR3 residues: CASRGGDATNEKLFF. The DNA of the CDR3 is TGTGCCTCCCGAGGCGGAGATGCAACTAATGAAAAACTGTTTTTT.

This rearrangement joins TRBV27 to TRBJ1-2, with unresolved D. V gave up 10 bases and J gave up 4 bases, with 16 bases separating them. CDR3 length: 13 amino acids. The germline V gene has CDR1 MNHEY and CDR2 SMNVEV (reference sequence). CDR3 DNA: TGTGCCACCCGGTCCGAGGGCGGCTATGGCTACACCTTC. It yields the protein CATRSEGGYGYTF.

This clone occurred once. The DNA of the CDR3 is TGTGCCAGCCTAAAGCCAGGGGCAGCGAACACTGAAGCTTTCTTT. Encoded protein: CASLKPGAANTEAFF. The rearrangement links TRBV6-6 to TRBJ1-1, with a weak D call TRBD1 (6 bases). Germline loops: CDR1 MNHNY, CDR2 SVGAGI (reference sequence). Trimming took off 8 bases at V and 1 base at J, with 17 bases between the two ends. The length of the CDR3 is 15 residues.

The chain uses TRBV9 and TRBJ1-2; D ambiguous. CDR1 is SGDLS, CDR2 YYNGEE, per germline. The CDR3 runs 14 residues. Trimming left V 0 bases short and J 5 bases short, with 11 bases between. The CDR3 nucleotides read TGTGCCAGCAGCGTAGATTCAGACACGTATGGCTACACCTTC. Translating gives CASSVDSDTYGYTF.

The V call is TRBV5-6, the J call TRBJ1-6; D is possibly TRBD1 (6 bases). Deletions cut 4 bases from V and 9 bases from J, with 20 bases between. Germline CDR1 is SGHDT and CDR2 is YYEEEE. This CDR3 contains 16 residues. The CDR3 DNA sequence: TGTGCCAGCAGCCCTCCTCCGACAGGAAGGGGTTCACCCCTCCACTTT. Its translation: CASSPPPTGRGSPLHF.